Listed below are T cell receptor beta chains from one sample, sequenced in a study of glioma-infiltrating T cells after dendritic cell vaccination. Generated by immunoSEQ multiplex PCR, the TCRdb table keeps only in-frame clones and is missing some. The sample shows around 97,000 clones, 81% of them seen only once. The source was blood, collected before dendritic cell vaccination. The receptors originated from a human donor with glioblastoma. The CDR3 runs from the conserved cysteine through the conserved F or W. The D gene is left open where the match is weak. Rows may omit the clone size; those that give it use once, few, many or a size class.

TRBJ2-6 | NA | NA | TRBV4-1 | CASSQDKNLGGGANVLTF | TGCGCCAGCAGCCAAGATAAGAACTTAGGGGGAGGGGCCAACGTCCTGACTTTC
TRBJ2-4 | once | TRBD1 | TRBV5-1 | CASSRDRGVNIQYF | TGCGCCAGCAGCCGGGACAGGGGAGTAAACATTCAGTACTTC
TRBJ2-5 | NA | TRBD1 | TRBV2 | CASSLDRGSGGVYQETQYF | TGTGCCAGCAGCCTCGACAGGGGATCAGGGGGAGTGTACCAAGAGACCCAGTACTTC
TRBJ1-2 | NA | TRBD1 | TRBV5-6 | CASSLDAGGYGYTF | TGTGCCAGCAGCTTGGATGCAGGGGGCTATGGCTACACCTTC
TRBJ1-5 | many | NA | TRBV2 | CASSESYSNQPQHF | TGTGCCAGCAGTGAATCCTACAGCAATCAGCCCCAGCATTTT
TRBJ1-5 | NA | NA | TRBV7-2 | CASSPWAGWNQPQHF | TGTGCCAGCAGCCCCTGGGCAGGGTGGAATCAGCCCCAGCATTTT
TRBJ2-7 | NA | TRBD1 | TRBV11-3 | CASSPGQGRSSYEQYF | TGTGCCAGCAGCCCTGGACAGGGGAGGAGCTCCTACGAGCAGTACTTC
TRBJ1-4 | NA | TRBD1 | TRBV18 | CASSDVSTGDEKLFF | TGTGCCAGCTCAGACGTGTCGACAGGGGATGAAAAACTGTTTTTT
TRBJ1-5 | NA | NA | TRBV2 | CASSRANQPQHF | TGTGCCAGCAGCAGGGCCAATCAGCCCCAGCATTTT
TRBJ1-1 | NA | NA | TRBV4-1 | CASSQSGAEAFF | TGCGCCAGCAGCCAAAGTGGGGCCGAAGCTTTCTTT
TRBJ2-1 | NA | TRBD1 | TRBV9 | CASSRRNRGPEQFF | TGTGCCAGCAGCCGACGTAACAGGGGACCTGAGCAGTTCTTC
TRBJ2-7 | NA | NA | TRBV18 | CASSPRQSHEQYF | TGTGCCAGCTCACCACGGCAGTCGCACGAGCAGTACTTC
TRBJ1-2 | NA | NA | TRBV6-1 | CASTLNTQDYGYTF | TGTGCCAGCACCTTAAATACGCAGGACTATGGCTACACCTTC
TRBJ1-2 | NA | TRBD1 | TRBV2 | CASSGQGRLGYTF | TGTGCCAGCAGTGGACAGGGTCGGCTAGGCTACACCTTC
TRBJ2-7 | NA | NA | TRBV14 | CASSPGRTNLYEQYF | TGTGCCAGCAGCCCCGGTCGGACAAACCTCTACGAGCAGTACTTC
TRBJ2-5 | NA | TRBD2 | TRBV2 | CASSATLTSGGLQETQYF | TGTGCCAGCAGTGCGACCCTGACTAGCGGGGGGCTCCAAGAGACCCAGTACTTC
TRBJ2-5 | NA | TRBD2 | TRBV6-1 | CASSGLAGGQETQYF | TGTGCCAGCAGCGGACTAGCGGGGGGCCAAGAGACCCAGTACTTC
TRBJ1-4 | NA | NA | TRBV28 | CASSFGGGRRYNEKLFF | TGTGCCAGCAGTTTTGGCGGGGGGCGAAGGTATAATGAAAAACTGTTTTTT
TRBJ1-4 | NA | TRBD1 | TRBV10-2 | CASSEPQQGEKLFF | TGCGCCAGCAGTGAGCCTCAACAGGGGGAAAAACTGTTTTTT
TRBJ2-3 | NA | TRBD2 | TRBV5-4 | CASSLGLAGGTDTQYF | TGTGCCAGCAGCTTGGGACTAGCGGGGGGCACAGATACGCAGTATTTT
TRBJ1-2 | NA | NA | TRBV10-1 | CASSGSHNYGYTF | TGCGCCAGCAGTGGTAGTCATAACTATGGCTACACCTTC
TRBJ1-2 | NA | TRBD1 | TRBV9 | CASSGTGSYGYTF | TGTGCCAGCAGCGGGACAGGGTCTTATGGCTACACCTTC
TRBJ1-1 | NA | NA | TRBV6-1 | CASTYGLNTEAFF | TGTGCCAGCACCTACGGGTTGAACACTGAAGCTTTCTTT
TRBJ2-3 | NA | TRBD2 | TRBV30 | CAWSKLAGGADTQYF | TGTGCCTGGAGCAAACTAGCGGGGGGGGCAGATACGCAGTATTTT
TRBJ2-2 | NA | NA | TRBV30 | CAWSVGGAGELFF | TGTGCCTGGAGTGTCGGGGGAGCCGGGGAGCTGTTTTTT
TRBJ2-7 | NA | TRBD2 | TRBV9 | CASSVEFGGDSYEQYF | TGTGCCAGCAGCGTAGAGTTCGGGGGGGACTCCTACGAGCAGTACTTC
TRBJ1-2 | NA | NA | TRBV25-1 | CANPGPAYGYTF | TGTGCCAATCCAGGGCCTGCCTATGGCTACACCTTC
TRBJ2-3 | NA | TRBD2 | TRBV11-1 | CASSPRGRGLTDTQYF | TGTGCCAGCAGCCCTCGGGGGAGGGGCCTCACAGATACGCAGTATTTT
TRBJ2-7 | NA | NA | TRBV9 | CASSVAFGDEQYF | TGTGCCAGCAGCGTAGCGTTCGGGGACGAGCAGTACTTC
TRBJ2-3 | few | NA | TRBV11-3 | CASSAGLVGTQYF | TGTGCCAGCAGCGCAGGGTTGGTCGGTACGCAGTATTTT
TRBJ1-2 | NA | TRBD1 | TRBV30 | CAWSVLVGGGGYTF | TGTGCCTGGAGTGTTTTGGTAGGGGGCGGTGGCTACACCTTC
TRBJ2-7 | NA | NA | TRBV20-1 | CSARDSWEQYF | TGCAGTGCTAGAGATAGTTGGGAGCAGTACTTC
TRBJ2-7 | NA | TRBD1 | TRBV18 | CASSPGQGLMYEQYF | TGTGCCAGCTCACCGGGACAGGGACTAATGTACGAGCAGTACTTC
TRBJ2-7 | once | NA | TRBV11-2 | CASSFRVNYEQYF | TGTGCCAGCAGCTTCAGGGTAAACTACGAGCAGTACTTC
TRBJ1-2 | few | NA | TRBV10-2 | CASSEGQGLYGYTF | TGCGCCAGCAGTGAGGGCCAGGGGCTATATGGCTACACCTTC
TRBJ2-3 | NA | NA | TRBV5-8 | CASRLGLATDTQYF | TGTGCCAGCAGGCTCGGACTCGCCACAGATACGCAGTATTTT
TRBJ1-4 | few | NA | TRBV6-1 | CASRPQATNEKLFF | TGTGCCAGCAGACCACAGGCAACTAATGAAAAACTGTTTTTT
TRBJ2-2 | once | NA | TRBV15 | CATSRGVREAGELFF | TGTGCCACCAGCAGAGGTGTTAGGGAGGCCGGGGAGCTGTTTTTT
TRBJ2-1 | NA | NA | TRBV7-7 | CASSPTSTGIQQFF | TGTGCTAGCAGCCCCACCTCCACAGGGATCCAGCAGTTCTTC
TRBJ1-6 | NA | NA | TRBV7-2 | CASSLEGGINSPLHF | TGTGCCAGCAGCCTTGAGGGGGGGATAAATTCACCCCTCCACTTT
TRBJ2-1 | NA | NA | TRBV7-7 | CASSLGKGNEQFF | TGTGCTAGCAGCTTAGGCAAGGGGAATGAGCAGTTCTTC
TRBJ2-7 | once | NA | TRBV2 | CASRSGYYEQYF | TGTGCCAGCCGATCAGGGTACTACGAGCAGTACTTC
TRBJ1-3 | few | NA | TRBV9 | CASSVPSSGNTIYF | TGTGCCAGCAGCGTACCCTCCTCTGGAAACACCATATATTTT
TRBJ2-3 | NA | TRBD1 | TRBV11-2 | CASSRTGPTDTQYF | TGTGCCAGCAGCCGGACAGGGCCCACAGATACGCAGTATTTT
TRBJ2-2 | NA | NA | TRBV7-2 | CASSPQGSGELFF | TGTGCCAGCAGCCCCCAGGGGTCCGGGGAGCTGTTTTTT
TRBJ2-2 | NA | NA | TRBV5-1 | CASSLDGTLESPGELFF | TGCGCCAGCAGCTTGGATGGGACATTGGAATCCCCCGGGGAGCTGTTTTTT